This is a list of T cell receptor beta chains from one sample in a study of blood T cell repertoires in COVID-19. The data were produced by immunoSEQ multiplex PCR, yet TCRdb's version contains in-frame clones alone and is incomplete. The sample carries some 250,000 clones, 80% to 90% recorded once. Material: peripheral blood. The receptor source for this set is a man in his forties or fifties with active or convalescent COVID-19. Both conserved end residues are part of each CDR3. A D gene is named only where the DNA matches it firmly. Size values are once, few and many counts, or a class for expanded clones, and some rows have none.

size	D	J	V	DNA	CDR3
few	TRBD1	TRBJ1-2	TRBV7-2	TGTGCCAGCAGCTTAGAGACAGGGCGCTATGGCTACACCTTC	CASSLETGRYGYTF
once	NA	TRBJ1-1	TRBV11-3	TGTGCCAGCAGCCCTCCGGAGGGGAACACTGAAGCTTTCTTT	CASSPPEGNTEAFF
NA	NA	TRBJ1-4	TRBV5-1	TGCGCCAGCAGCTTGCTGTCAACTAATGAAAAACTGTTTTTT	CASSLLSTNEKLFF
NA	TRBD2	TRBJ2-3	TRBV30	TGTGCCTGGAAACTAGCGGGGGCCGTAAGCACAGATACGCAGTATTTT	CAWKLAGAVSTDTQYF
NA	TRBD2	TRBJ2-3	TRBV9	TGTGCCAGCAGCGTCCAAGCGGGAGGCCGCACAGATACGCAGTATTTT	CASSVQAGGRTDTQYF
NA	NA	TRBJ1-1	TRBV19	TGTGCCACCCAGCGGACAGTCTCTTACACTGAAGCTTTCTTT	CATQRTVSYTEAFF
few	NA	TRBJ2-7	TRBV6-5	TGTGCCAGCAGTTTAGAGACCGGGAGTGTTATCGAGCAGTACTTC	CASSLETGSVIEQYF
once	NA	TRBJ2-1	TRBV28	TGTGCCAGCAGTGTGCTTTGGACAGCCCTAGTAGAGGAGCAGTTCTTC	CASSVLWTALVEEQFF
NA	TRBD2	TRBJ2-2	TRBV3-1/TRBV3-2	TGTGCCAGCAGCGAAAGAGCAGCGGGAAAGGCCGGGGAGCTGTTTTTT	CASSERAAGKAGELFF
NA	TRBD1	TRBJ1-1	TRBV18	TGTGCCAGCTCACCAGGAAGGGAAAGAACAGGGGCCACTGAAGCTTTCTTT	CASSPGRERTGATEAFF
NA	NA	TRBJ2-3	TRBV7-9	TGTGCCAGCAGCCCCAAGACTCGCCCAGATACGCAGTATTTT	CASSPKTRPDTQYF
NA	NA	TRBJ1-1	TRBV7-9	TGTGCCAGCAGCTACAGGGCGGTTGGCACTGAAGCTTTCTTT	CASSYRAVGTEAFF
NA	TRBD1	TRBJ1-5	TRBV6-1	TGTGCCAGCAGTGGGAAAACCGGGACAGGGGTTTCCAATCAGCCCCAGCATTTT	CASSGKTGTGVSNQPQHF
few	TRBD1	TRBJ2-1	TRBV6-5	TGTGCCAGCAGGCCGGGACAGGGGAGCTACAATGAGCAGTTCTTC	CASRPGQGSYNEQFF
few	TRBD1	TRBJ2-2	TRBV29-1	TGCAGCGTTCCCACCGGGACAGGGGGGTCCGGGGAGCTGTTTTTT	CSVPTGTGGSGELFF
NA	TRBD2	TRBJ2-3	TRBV7-6	TGTGCCAGCAGCCGCGGGGACTATAGGGGCACAGATACGCAGTATTTT	CASSRGDYRGTDTQYF
NA	NA	TRBJ2-7	TRBV3-1/TRBV3-2	TGTGCCAGCAGCCAAGGGCCAGGATACGAGCAGTACTTC	CASSQGPGYEQYF
once	TRBD1	TRBJ2-7	TRBV2	TGTGCCAGCAGAGTGACAGGGGGCGCGTCCGAGCAGTACTTC	CASRVTGGASEQYF
NA	NA	TRBJ2-1	TRBV11-2	TGTGCCAGCAGCTTAGGCGGGATCACCTACAATGAGCAGTTCTTC	CASSLGGITYNEQFF
NA	TRBD1	TRBJ2-2	TRBV24-1	TGTGCCACCAGTGATTTGGACGGGACAGGGGGTGCCGGCGGGGAGCTGTTTTTT	CATSDLDGTGGAGGELFF
NA	NA	TRBJ1-1	TRBV7-9	TGTGCCAGCAGCTTCTCCCCCGGGAACACTGAAGCTTTCTTT	CASSFSPGNTEAFF
NA	TRBD2	TRBJ2-1	TRBV24-1	TGTGCCACCAGTATGAGGACTAGCGGGAGTTATGAGCAGTTCTTC	CATSMRTSGSYEQFF
NA	NA	TRBJ1-4	TRBV6-1	TGTGCCAGCAGTGAGAACCCCCTGGAGGGAGAAAAACTGTTTTTT	CASSENPLEGEKLFF
NA	TRBD1	TRBJ1-5	TRBV6-1	TGTGCCAGCAGTGAAGGACAGGGGGCTAGTCAGCCCCAGCATTTT	CASSEGQGASQPQHF
NA	NA	TRBJ2-3	TRBV4-1	TGCGCCAGCAGCCGGTCTCTATCTGGTACAGATACGCAGTATTTT	CASSRSLSGTDTQYF
NA	NA	TRBJ1-1	TRBV28	TGTGCCAGCGGGACTCCCGTTTGGGCTTTCTTT	CASGTPVWAFF
NA	NA	TRBJ2-7	TRBV30	TGTGCCTGGAGTGTACGGGACACCTTCTCCTACGAGCAGTACTTC	CAWSVRDTFSYEQYF
NA	TRBD1	TRBJ1-5	TRBV10-3	TGTGCCATCAGTGAGTCAAGGGGGCAGGGTCAGCCCCAGCATTTT	CAISESRGQGQPQHF
NA	NA	TRBJ2-1	TRBV5-1	TGCGCCAGCAGCTTGGGTGGGGGCGCGTATTTGGGGCAGTTCTTC	CASSLGGGAYLGQFF
NA	NA	TRBJ2-3	TRBV6-5	TGTGCCAGCAGTTACGGGGGGGGCGGGAGCACAGATACGCAGTATTTT	CASSYGGGGSTDTQYF
NA	NA	TRBJ2-2	TRBV7-8	TGTGCCAGCACCGCAGAGGGACTTGTGAACACCGGGGAGCTGTTTTTT	CASTAEGLVNTGELFF
NA	NA	TRBJ1-2	TRBV9	TGTGCCAGCAGCCCCCGAGGTTCCTATGGCTACACCTTC	CASSPRGSYGYTF
once	NA	TRBJ2-7	TRBV27	TGTGCCAGCAGTGGGGGCCCGGACCACGAGCAGTACTTC	CASSGGPDHEQYF
once	NA	TRBJ2-1	TRBV3-1/TRBV3-2	TGTGCCAGCAGCCAAGATCAAATGGAGAGGGTTCTTCTCTACAATGAGCAGTTCTTC	CASSQDQMERVLLYNEQFF
NA	NA	TRBJ1-1	TRBV20-1	TGCAGTGCCCGGAGGGAAGCTTTCTTT	CSARREAFF
NA	NA	TRBJ2-7	TRBV7-9	TGTGCCAGCAGCTGGCCCCGGGACAAGCAATACGAGCAGTACTTC	CASSWPRDKQYEQYF
NA	TRBD1	TRBJ1-4	TRBV7-6	TGTGCCAGCAGCTCCAGGGGGCGATCAACTAATGAAAAACTGTTTTTT	CASSSRGRSTNEKLFF
NA	NA	TRBJ1-1	TRBV10-1	TGCGCCAGCAGTTTGGGAGCGAACACTGAAGCTTTCTTT	CASSLGANTEAFF
few	NA	TRBJ1-3	TRBV11-3	TGTGCCAGCAGCTTAGAAGTTGGGGCGAACTCTGGAAACACCATATATTTT	CASSLEVGANSGNTIYF
NA	TRBD1	TRBJ2-5	TRBV5-4	TGTGCCAGCAGGTCACAGGGGGCTTCGGAGACCCAGTACTTC	CASRSQGASETQYF
NA	NA	TRBJ1-5	TRBV4-1	TGCGCCAGCAGCCGGCTTCAGGCCCCCGTCCCCCAGCATTTT	CASSRLQAPVPQHF
NA	TRBD1	TRBJ2-2	TRBV24-1	TGTGCCACCTCCGGGACAGGGCCCGGGGAGCTGTTTTTT	CATSGTGPGELFF
NA	NA	TRBJ2-7	TRBV6-2/TRBV6-3	TGTGCCAGCAGTTACCCAGGAAACGAGCAGTACTTC	CASSYPGNEQYF
NA	NA	TRBJ1-3	TRBV19	TGTGCCGTACAACAGGGTTATAGCTCTGGAAACACCATATATTTT	CAVQQGYSSGNTIYF
NA	TRBD2	TRBJ2-1	TRBV6-5	TGTGCCGCGGGGAGGGAGGATGAGCAGTTCTTC	CAAGREDEQFF
NA	NA	TRBJ2-5	TRBV6-6	TGTGCCAGCAGTACCTCTAGCACACAAGAGACCCAGTACTTC	CASSTSSTQETQYF